This TCR beta chain was recovered during a study of radiotherapy plus CTLA-4 blockade in lung cancer. Study-level background: Of the patients, roughly 17% showed objective responses and around 34% attained disease control.

Some clones are missing from TCRdb's copy, which holds only in-frame ones; the method was immunoSEQ multiplex PCR. The sample shows tens of thousands of clones, more than 75% of them seen only once. With respect to this clone: Its antigen is as yet unknown.

General study results and limits: Early blood T cell clone changes and increased post-radiation serum interferon-beta were reportedly the strongest response predictors. Tumor-origin TCR clones grew in blood after radiotherapy plus ipilimumab.

Those with chemo-refractory metastatic non-small-cell lung cancer were treated with focal radiation combined with CTLA-4 blockade using ipilimumab. V lost 4 bases and J 3 bases, leaving 16 bases between the germline ends. Germline CDR1 reads MNHNS; CDR2 reads SASEGT. CDR3 length: 15 amino acids. The chain couples TRBV6-1 to TRBJ2-7; a possible D gene is TRBD1 (6 bases). This sequence was found in a human donor with non-small cell lung cancer that progressed on radiotherapy plus ipilimumab. The specimen was peripheral blood, collected from a patient treated with radiotherapy plus ipilimumab. The CDR3 loop reads CASSAGPGQIYEQYF. The CDR3 DNA is TGTGCCAGCAGTGCAGGCCCGGGACAAATCTACGAGCAGTACTTC.